Below, 17 T cell receptor beta chains from the same sample are listed, as sequenced in a study of T cells in Graves' hyperthyroidism and ophthalmopathy. Amplified TCR beta CDR3 regions came from RNA transcripts. The HTBI set primed first-round TCR CDR3 RT-PCR. MiXCR, applied by TCRdb to the multiplex PCR reads, yields one record per CDR3 protein. The sample has about 520,000 distinct CDR3 sequences; around a quarter are singletons. Input material: blood. Source of these receptors: a young woman with Graves' ophthalmopathy.

This clonotype was found many times. The chain carries TRBV5-1 and TRBJ2-2; 8 nucleotides agree with TRBD1. Germline V gene sequence: CDR1 SGHRS, CDR2 YFSETQ. This CDR3 contains 15 residues. Trimming at V came to 2 bases and at J to 5 bases, leaving 5 bases not matched to a gene. The CDR3 nucleotides read TGCGCCAGCAGCTTTTTCGGACAGGGAACCGGGGAGCTGTTTTTT. It specifies CASSFFGQGTGELFF.

The genes are TRBV5-1 and TRBJ2-4, with D possibly matching TRBD2 (5 bases). This CDR3 comprises 16 residues. The V gene lost 6 bases and the J gene lost 4 bases, with 20 bases spanning the gap. CDR1 and CDR2 from the germline V gene are SGHRS and YFSETQ. CDR3 sequence reads: CASTPADGRGKNIQYF. The CDR3 DNA follows: TGCGCCAGCACACCGGCAGACGGGCGAGGGAAAAACATTCAGTACTTC. Full variable domain (outside the CDR3, taken from reference TRBV5-1 and TRBJ2-4): KAGVTQTPRYLIKTRGQQVTLSCSPISGHRSVSWYQQTPGQGLQFLFEYFSETQRNKGNFPGRFSGRQFSNSRSEMNVSTLELGDSALYLCASTPADGRGKNIQYFGAGTRLSVL.

A word on this clonotype: A read error is possible here, since a much larger clone lies one base away. V gene TRBV4-1 combines with J gene TRBJ1-4; 9 positions match TRBD1. The CDR3 is 15 residues long. Germline values: CDR1 MGHRA, CDR2 YSYEKL. CDR3 coding DNA: TGCGCCAGCAGCACCACAGGGGGCGATAATGAAAAACTGTTGTTT. Protein: CASSTTGGDNEKLLF.

The V and J genes are TRBV6-1 and TRBJ1-5, with 8 positions matching TRBD1. Trimming took 6 bases from V and 5 from J; bases not matched to a gene: 6. Germline V gene data show CDR1 as MNHNS and CDR2 as SASEGT. There are 14 residues in the CDR3. Here the CDR3 reads CASRKQGEHQPQHF. CDR3 in DNA: TGTGCCAGCAGGAAACAGGGGGAGCATCAGCCCCAGCATTTT.

This clonotype was seen a handful of times. V gene TRBV12-3 or TRBV12-4 combines with J gene TRBJ2-5; a weak D match, TRBD2 (5 bases). With 5 bases removed from V and 4 bases from J, the gap between germline ends came to 20 bases. The CDR3 contains 16 residues. The CDR3 sequence is CASSPSAVRAGETQYF. CDR3 in DNA: TGTGCCAGCAGTCCGTCTGCGGTGAGGGCCGGAGAGACCCAGTACTTC.

Many counts were recorded for this clonotype. J is TRBJ1-2 and V is TRBV5-1; no firm D call. Trimming shortened V by 0 bases and J by 4 bases, and 7 bases separated the two germline ends. In germline, CDR1 is SGHRS, CDR2 YFSETQ. The CDR3 is made up of 13 amino acids. The CDR3 protein is CASSLDPAYGYTF. For the CDR3, the DNA is TGCGCCAGCAGCTTGGACCCAGCCTATGGCTACACCTTC. Complete variable domain (other parts from reference TRBV5-1 and TRBJ1-2): KAGVTQTPRYLIKTRGQQVTLSCSPISGHRSVSWYQQTPGQGLQFLFEYFSETQRNKGNFPGRFSGRQFSNSRSEMNVSTLELGDSALYLCASSLDPAYGYTFGSGTRLTVV.

This clonotype was detected many times. This chain uses TRBV2 with TRBJ1-5; no clear D. V was shortened by 1 base and J by 1 base, with 11 bases between the two germline ends. CDR3 size: 16 residues. Germline CDR1 and CDR2: SNHLY and FYNNEI. CDR3 sequence: CASSEGGGWSNQPQHF. The CDR3 region has the DNA TGTGCCAGCAGTGAAGGTGGAGGTTGGAGCAATCAGCCCCAGCATTTT. Complete variable domain (other parts from reference TRBV2 and TRBJ1-5): EPEVTQTPSHQVTQMGQEVILRCVPISNHLYFYWYRQILGQKVEFLVSFYNNEISEKSEIFDDQFSVERPDGSNFTLKIRSTKLEDSAMYFCASSEGGGWSNQPQHFGDGTRLSIL.

This clonotype was seen at least ten times. J is TRBJ2-7 and V is TRBV24-1, with D uncertain. There are 14 residues in the CDR3. Deletions cut 3 bases from V and 6 bases from J, with 14 bases between. CDR1 KGHDR and CDR2 SFDVKD come from the germline V gene. The CDR3 protein is CATSDTGSGGEQYF. Here the CDR3 DNA reads TGTGCCACCAGTGATACCGGGTCGGGCGGCGAGCAGTACTTC.

This clonotype was detected many times. The V gene is TRBV27, the J gene TRBJ2-7; 7 bases are shared with TRBD1. There are 15 residues in the CDR3. The junction had 10 bases not matched to a gene; V was cut back by 6 bases and J by 2 bases. CDR1 is MNHEY and CDR2 is SMNVEV in the germline V gene (reference sequence). The CDR3 nucleotides are TGTGCCAGCAGAAAATGGGACAGCCACCCCTACGAGCAGTACTTC. This gives the protein CASRKWDSHPYEQYF.

The chain is built from TRBV12-3 or TRBV12-4 and TRBJ2-1; D is possibly TRBD1 (6 bases). This CDR3 region has 14 residues. The V end was cut by 6 bases, the J end by 2 bases, with 11 bases between. The CDR3 loop is CASRPGVPYNEQFF. DNA for the CDR3: TGTGCCAGCAGACCAGGGGTACCCTACAATGAGCAGTTCTTC.

This clonotype was counted many times. The chain joins TRBV20-1 to TRBJ2-7; tentatively, D is TRBD1 (6 bases). Germline lookup yields CDR1 DFQATT and CDR2 SNEGSKA (reference sequence). The V end was cut by 1 base, the J end by 2 bases, with 6 bases between. There are 12 residues in the CDR3. CDR3 DNA: TGCAGTGCTAGAGCAGGGGCCTACGAGCAGTACTTC. Translated: CSARAGAYEQYF.

This clonotype showed up many times. CDR3 amino acids: CAIKRGGDTIYF. The DNA of the CDR3 is TGTGCCATCAAAAGGGGAGGGGACACCATATATTTT. The chain is built from TRBV10-3 and TRBJ1-3; tentatively, D is TRBD1 (5 bases). This CDR3 contains 12 residues. Germline V gene sequence: CDR1 ENHRY, CDR2 SYGVKD. V was clipped by 7 bases and J by 8 bases, with 12 bases between them.

The rearrangement links TRBV6-2 or TRBV6-3 to TRBJ2-7, with 8 bases lining up with TRBD2. Per the germline V gene, CDR1 is MNHEY and CDR2 is SVGEGT. The CDR3 totals 13 residues. With 6 bases clipped from V and 6 bases from J, the junction kept 7 bases outside the gene matches. The CDR3 region is CASRAGGTGEQYF. CDR3 nucleotides: TGTGCCAGCAGGGCGGGAGGTACGGGCGAGCAGTACTTC.

The chain combines TRBV30 with TRBJ1-1, with D perhaps TRBD1 (5 bases). With 1 base removed from V and 3 bases from J, the gap between germline ends came to 9 bases. This CDR3 contains 13 residues. Germline assignment: CDR1 GTSNPN and CDR2 SVGIG (reference sequence). As DNA, the CDR3 is TGTGCCTGGAGTGACAGGTCGGACACTGAAGCTTTCTTT. Encoded protein: CAWSDRSDTEAFF.

This clonotype showed up just a few times. The chain has TRBV5-6 and TRBJ1-5; possibly TRBD1 for D (6 bases). This CDR3 contains 15 residues. V was clipped by 3 bases and J by 7 bases, with 17 bases between them. Per germline, CDR1 SGHDT and CDR2 YYEEEE. The CDR3: CASSSYREVGQPQHF. In DNA, the CDR3 is TGTGCCAGCAGCTCCTACAGGGAGGTGGGCCAGCCCCAGCATTTT.

Ten or more counts support this clonotype. The V and J genes are TRBV6-1 and TRBJ1-1; no clear D. The V end was cut by 6 bases, the J end by 5 bases, with 13 bases between. The CDR3 consists of 13 residues. Germline lookup yields CDR1 MNHNS and CDR2 SASEGT. CDR3 residues: CASSSEVRTEAFF. The CDR3 DNA follows: TGTGCCAGCAGCTCAGAAGTGAGGACTGAAGCTTTCTTT.

A remark on this clonotype: A much larger clone differs from this one at a single base, so this may be a read error. The gene calls are TRBV27 and TRBJ1-1; no firm D call. Germline CDR1 MNHEY, CDR2 SMNVEV (reference sequence). The V and J ends lost 6 bases and 4 bases respectively, with 15 bases between them. The length of the CDR3 is 14 residues. CDR3 in DNA: TGTGCCAGCAGCGTCTCCGGGGAGATCACTGAAGCTTTCTTT. This gives the protein CASSVSGEITEAFF.